These T cell receptor beta chains were read from a single sample in a study of cytomegalovirus exposure and HLA in healthy donors. The data were produced by immunoSEQ multiplex PCR, yet TCRdb's version contains in-frame clones alone and is incomplete. The sample holds some 150,000 clones, roughly 10% seen once. Sequencing was done on a sample of PBMCs. The receptor set was obtained from a male donor in good health and CMV-seronegative. Each CDR3 is given with its conserved first and last residue. The D gene is left open where the match is weak. Clone size is shown for a subset of rows, as once, few, many or a class of expanded clone.

D gene: TRBD1
J gene: TRBJ1-1
clone size: -
V gene: TRBV18
CDR3 protein: CASSLRTGENTEAFF
CDR3 DNA: TGTGCCAGCTCTTTAAGAACAGGGGAGAACACTGAAGCTTTCTTT

D gene: -
J gene: TRBJ1-1
clone size: -
V gene: TRBV4-3
CDR3 protein: CASSQDRLMNTEAFF
CDR3 DNA: TGCGCCAGCAGCCAAGACAGGCTTATGAACACTGAAGCTTTCTTT

D gene: TRBD1
J gene: TRBJ1-4
clone size: -
V gene: TRBV5-1
CDR3 protein: CASRRDRGPEELFF
CDR3 DNA: TGCGCCAGCAGGAGAGACAGGGGGCCCGAGGAACTGTTTTTT

D gene: TRBD1
J gene: TRBJ1-2
clone size: -
V gene: TRBV2
CDR3 protein: CASSAPGQSYGYTF
CDR3 DNA: TGTGCCAGCAGTGCTCCGGGACAGTCATATGGCTACACCTTC

D gene: -
J gene: TRBJ1-3
clone size: few
V gene: TRBV30
CDR3 protein: CAWSPAGNTIYF
CDR3 DNA: TGTGCCTGGAGCCCTGCGGGAAACACCATATATTTT

D gene: TRBD1
J gene: TRBJ2-7
clone size: -
V gene: TRBV18
CDR3 protein: CASSPGPGLQGNEQYF
CDR3 DNA: TGTGCCAGCTCACCAGGGCCGGGCTTACAGGGGAACGAGCAGTACTTC

D gene: TRBD2
J gene: TRBJ2-7
clone size: -
V gene: TRBV11-1
CDR3 protein: CASSSGTSGYEQYF
CDR3 DNA: TGTGCCAGCAGCTCCGGGACTAGCGGTTACGAGCAGTACTTC

D gene: -
J gene: TRBJ1-3
clone size: -
V gene: TRBV9
CDR3 protein: CASSVAQVYPGNTIYF
CDR3 DNA: TGTGCCAGCAGCGTAGCTCAGGTGTACCCTGGAAACACCATATATTTT

D gene: -
J gene: TRBJ1-3
clone size: few
V gene: TRBV10-3
CDR3 protein: CAISETSGGVTGNTIYF
CDR3 DNA: TGTGCCATCAGTGAGACCTCGGGGGGCGTTACTGGAAACACCATATATTTT

D gene: -
J gene: TRBJ1-1
clone size: -
V gene: TRBV7-2
CDR3 protein: CASSPSPLSSEAFF
CDR3 DNA: TGTGCCAGCAGCCCCTCACCCTTGAGCTCTGAAGCTTTCTTT

D gene: -
J gene: TRBJ2-5
clone size: -
V gene: TRBV11-1
CDR3 protein: CASSPTGDQETQYF
CDR3 DNA: TGTGCCAGCAGCCCCACAGGAGACCAAGAGACCCAGTACTTC

D gene: -
J gene: TRBJ2-1
clone size: -
V gene: TRBV2
CDR3 protein: CASSEGGSSYNEQFF
CDR3 DNA: TGTGCCAGCAGTGAGGGGGGATCTTCCTACAATGAGCAGTTCTTC

D gene: TRBD1
J gene: TRBJ1-1
clone size: -
V gene: TRBV19
CDR3 protein: CASSTGGGTEAFF
CDR3 DNA: TGTGCCAGTTCGACAGGGGGCGGCACTGAAGCTTTCTTT

D gene: TRBD2
J gene: TRBJ2-5
clone size: -
V gene: TRBV11-1
CDR3 protein: CASSFDSNLVGGEETQYF
CDR3 DNA: TGTGCCAGCAGCTTTGACTCTAACTTAGTCGGGGGGGAAGAGACCCAGTACTTC

D gene: TRBD2
J gene: TRBJ2-7
clone size: -
V gene: TRBV5-1
CDR3 protein: CASTFLGGSSYEQYF
CDR3 DNA: TGCGCCAGCACCTTCTTGGGGGGGAGCTCCTACGAGCAGTACTTC

D gene: TRBD1
J gene: TRBJ1-1
clone size: -
V gene: TRBV5-5
CDR3 protein: CASSLARGIFITTEAFF
CDR3 DNA: TGTGCCAGCAGCTTAGCCAGGGGGATATTCATAACTACTGAAGCTTTCTTT

D gene: -
J gene: TRBJ2-3
clone size: few
V gene: TRBV7-2
CDR3 protein: CASSWAQDTQYF
CDR3 DNA: TGTGCCAGCAGCTGGGCCCAAGATACGCAGTATTTT

D gene: TRBD2
J gene: TRBJ2-2
clone size: few
V gene: TRBV13
CDR3 protein: CASSRRLASGTGELFF
CDR3 DNA: TGTGCCAGCAGCAGAAGACTAGCGAGTGGGACCGGGGAGCTGTTTTTT

D gene: -
J gene: TRBJ2-5
clone size: few
V gene: TRBV10-1
CDR3 protein: CASSEGCCGQAIKETQYF
CDR3 DNA: TGCGCCAGCAGTGAGGGCTGTTGCGGGCAAGCGATAAAAGAGACCCAGTACTTC

D gene: -
J gene: TRBJ1-3
clone size: -
V gene: TRBV7-2
CDR3 protein: CASSLADSLSGNTIYF
CDR3 DNA: TGTGCCAGCAGCTTAGCGGACAGCCTCTCTGGAAACACCATATATTTT

D gene: TRBD1
J gene: TRBJ2-3
clone size: few
V gene: TRBV25-1
CDR3 protein: CASSNRDSFTDTQYF
CDR3 DNA: TGTGCCAGCAGTAACCGGGACAGTTTCACAGATACGCAGTATTTT

D gene: TRBD2
J gene: TRBJ2-1
clone size: -
V gene: TRBV5-4
CDR3 protein: CASSLASAGGYNEQFF
CDR3 DNA: TGTGCCAGCAGCTTGGCCTCAGCGGGGGGATACAATGAGCAGTTCTTC

D gene: TRBD1
J gene: TRBJ1-5
clone size: -
V gene: TRBV5-1
CDR3 protein: CASSPGQARVGQPQHF
CDR3 DNA: TGCGCCAGCAGCCCTGGACAGGCGAGGGTCGGTCAGCCCCAGCATTTT

D gene: TRBD2
J gene: TRBJ2-1
clone size: -
V gene: TRBV2
CDR3 protein: CASSQHQTSSALFF
CDR3 DNA: TGTGCCAGCAGTCAACACCAGACTAGCTCGGCGCTGTTCTTC

D gene: -
J gene: TRBJ2-2
clone size: -
V gene: TRBV5-4
CDR3 protein: CASSGGGAGSGELFF
CDR3 DNA: TGTGCCAGCAGCGGCGGGGGCGCTGGGAGCGGGGAGCTGTTTTTT

D gene: -
J gene: TRBJ2-1
clone size: -
V gene: TRBV7-2
CDR3 protein: CASSTQPLGPWSNEQFF
CDR3 DNA: TGTGCCAGCAGCACCCAGCCACTAGGTCCGTGGTCCAATGAGCAGTTCTTC

D gene: -
J gene: TRBJ1-2
clone size: few
V gene: TRBV28
CDR3 protein: CASSTDWGGPNYGYTF
CDR3 DNA: TGTGCCAGCAGTACCGATTGGGGGGGACCTAACTATGGCTACACCTTC

D gene: -
J gene: TRBJ2-1
clone size: few
V gene: TRBV7-9
CDR3 protein: CASSSLFAGSYNEQFF
CDR3 DNA: TGTGCCAGCAGCTCCCTGTTCGCGGGCTCCTACAATGAGCAGTTCTTC

D gene: TRBD1
J gene: TRBJ1-1
clone size: -
V gene: TRBV4-1
CDR3 protein: CASSDWTGRNTEAFF
CDR3 DNA: TGCGCCAGCAGCGATTGGACAGGGCGGAACACTGAAGCTTTCTTT

D gene: -
J gene: TRBJ2-3
clone size: -
V gene: TRBV6-5
CDR3 protein: CASSYSTRGGDTQYF
CDR3 DNA: TGTGCCAGCAGTTACTCGACGCGAGGCGGGGATACGCAGTATTTT

D gene: TRBD1
J gene: TRBJ1-6
clone size: -
V gene: TRBV5-1
CDR3 protein: CASSGLGQGDSPLHF
CDR3 DNA: TGCGCCAGCAGCGGACTAGGACAGGGCGACTCACCCCTCCACTTT

D gene: TRBD1
J gene: TRBJ1-1
clone size: few
V gene: TRBV5-1
CDR3 protein: CASSSGGRGLETEAFF
CDR3 DNA: TGCGCCAGCAGCTCGGGGGGCAGGGGGCTTGAGACTGAAGCTTTCTTT

D gene: -
J gene: TRBJ2-7
clone size: -
V gene: TRBV2
CDR3 protein: CASTKQGKGYEQYF
CDR3 DNA: TGTGCCAGCACTAAACAGGGTAAAGGCTACGAGCAGTACTTC

D gene: -
J gene: TRBJ1-1
clone size: few
V gene: TRBV5-1
CDR3 protein: CASSSGGTEAFF
CDR3 DNA: TGCGCCAGCAGCTCGGGGGGCACTGAAGCTTTCTTT

D gene: -
J gene: TRBJ2-3
clone size: -
V gene: TRBV5-4
CDR3 protein: CASSLSYLNTQYF
CDR3 DNA: TGTGCCAGCAGCTTGTCCTACCTAAATACGCAGTATTTT

D gene: -
J gene: TRBJ2-1
clone size: -
V gene: TRBV5-1
CDR3 protein: CASRGEVGVGRNEQFF
CDR3 DNA: TGCGCCAGCAGAGGGGAGGTAGGGGTAGGTCGAAATGAGCAGTTCTTC

D gene: TRBD2
J gene: TRBJ2-3
clone size: -
V gene: TRBV7-2
CDR3 protein: CASSSLAGGTADTQYF
CDR3 DNA: TGTGCCAGCAGCTCCTTAGCGGGGGGGACGGCAGATACGCAGTATTTT

D gene: -
J gene: TRBJ2-7
clone size: few
V gene: TRBV4-3
CDR3 protein: CASSEGLGLAVNEQYF
CDR3 DNA: TGCGCCAGCAGCGAAGGTCTGGGACTCGCGGTTAACGAGCAGTACTTC

D gene: -
J gene: TRBJ1-5
clone size: few
V gene: TRBV30
CDR3 protein: CACSGDSNQPQHF
CDR3 DNA: TGTGCCTGCAGCGGGGATAGCAATCAGCCCCAGCATTTT

D gene: TRBD2
J gene: TRBJ2-7
clone size: -
V gene: TRBV7-9
CDR3 protein: CASSPEGTRNREQYF
CDR3 DNA: TGTGCCAGCAGCCCCGAGGGGACTAGGAATAGAGAGCAGTACTTC

D gene: -
J gene: TRBJ1-2
clone size: few
V gene: TRBV4-1
CDR3 protein: CASSQDKRTADGYTF
CDR3 DNA: TGCGCCAGCAGCCAAGATAAGAGGACAGCGGATGGCTACACCTTC

D gene: TRBD1
J gene: TRBJ1-4
clone size: few
V gene: TRBV28
CDR3 protein: CASTGGTGGEKLFF
CDR3 DNA: TGTGCCAGCACCGGGGGGACAGGGGGGGAAAAACTGTTTTTT

D gene: -
J gene: TRBJ1-5
clone size: -
V gene: TRBV7-9
CDR3 protein: CASRLGTGMEPQHF
CDR3 DNA: TGTGCCAGCAGATTAGGAACGGGGATGGAACCCCAGCATTTT

D gene: TRBD1
J gene: TRBJ2-2
clone size: few
V gene: TRBV6-5
CDR3 protein: CASSSLQGVRTGELFF
CDR3 DNA: TGTGCCAGCAGTTCACTCCAGGGGGTTCGCACCGGGGAGCTGTTTTTT

D gene: TRBD2
J gene: TRBJ2-1
clone size: few
V gene: TRBV4-2
CDR3 protein: CASSQDPSGRVHNEQFF
CDR3 DNA: TGTGCCAGCAGCCAAGACCCGAGCGGGAGAGTCCACAATGAGCAGTTCTTC

D gene: -
J gene: TRBJ2-1
clone size: few
V gene: TRBV11-2
CDR3 protein: CASSLITGYNEQFF
CDR3 DNA: TGTGCCAGCAGCTTAATAACGGGGTACAATGAGCAGTTCTTC

D gene: TRBD2
J gene: TRBJ2-3
clone size: few
V gene: TRBV4-3
CDR3 protein: CASSQEVLDGGTSTDTQYF
CDR3 DNA: TGCGCCAGCAGCCAAGAGGTGCTGGACGGGGGGACTAGCACAGATACGCAGTATTTT

D gene: -
J gene: TRBJ1-3
clone size: few
V gene: TRBV2
CDR3 protein: CASSETGGNTIYF
CDR3 DNA: TGTGCCAGCAGTGAAACTGGTGGAAACACCATATATTTT

D gene: TRBD1
J gene: TRBJ2-7
clone size: -
V gene: TRBV29-1
CDR3 protein: CSVEKGAHEQYF
CDR3 DNA: TGCAGCGTTGAGAAGGGGGCCCACGAGCAGTACTTC

D gene: -
J gene: TRBJ1-4
clone size: few
V gene: TRBV28
CDR3 protein: CASSFGGASNEKLFF
CDR3 DNA: TGTGCCAGCAGTTTCGGAGGCGCGTCTAATGAAAAACTGTTTTTT